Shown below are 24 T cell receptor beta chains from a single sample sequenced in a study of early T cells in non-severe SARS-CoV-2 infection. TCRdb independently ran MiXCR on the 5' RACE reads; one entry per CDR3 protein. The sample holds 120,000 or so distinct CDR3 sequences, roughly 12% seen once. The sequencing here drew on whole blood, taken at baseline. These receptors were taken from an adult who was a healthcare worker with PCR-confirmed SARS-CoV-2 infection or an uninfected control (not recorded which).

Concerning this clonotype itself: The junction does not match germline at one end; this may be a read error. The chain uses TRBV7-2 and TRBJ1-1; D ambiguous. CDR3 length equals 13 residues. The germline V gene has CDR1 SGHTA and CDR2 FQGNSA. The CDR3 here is CASSIDFNSEAFF. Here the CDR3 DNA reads TGTGCCAGCAGCATTGACTTTAACAGTGAAGCTTTCTTT. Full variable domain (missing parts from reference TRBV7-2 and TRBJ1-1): GAGVSQSPSNKVTEKGKDVELRCDPISGHTALYWYRQSLGQGLEFLIYFQGNSAPDKSGLPSDRFSAERTGGSVSTLTIQRTQQEDSAVYLCASSIDFNSEAFFGQGTRLTVV.

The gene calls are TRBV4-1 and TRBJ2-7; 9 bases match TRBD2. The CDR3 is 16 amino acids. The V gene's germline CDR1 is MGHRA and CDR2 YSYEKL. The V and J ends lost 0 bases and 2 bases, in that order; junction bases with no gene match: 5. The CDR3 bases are TGCGCCAGCAGCCAAGAGAAGCGGGAGGCTCCCTACGAGCAGTACTTC. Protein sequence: CASSQEKREAPYEQYF.

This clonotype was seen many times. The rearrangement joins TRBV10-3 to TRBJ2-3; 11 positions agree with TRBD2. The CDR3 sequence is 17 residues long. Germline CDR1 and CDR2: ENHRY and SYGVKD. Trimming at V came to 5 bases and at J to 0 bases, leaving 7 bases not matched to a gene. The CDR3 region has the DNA TGTGCCATCAGTCCGCGACTAGCGGGGACTAGCACAGATACGCAGTATTTT. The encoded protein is CAISPRLAGTSTDTQYF.

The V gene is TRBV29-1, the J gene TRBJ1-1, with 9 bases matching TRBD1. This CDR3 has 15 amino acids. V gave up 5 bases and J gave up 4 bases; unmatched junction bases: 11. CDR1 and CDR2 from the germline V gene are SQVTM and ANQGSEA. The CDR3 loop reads CSVWGDRGRGTEAFF. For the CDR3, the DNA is TGCAGCGTTTGGGGAGACAGGGGGAGAGGCACTGAAGCTTTCTTT.

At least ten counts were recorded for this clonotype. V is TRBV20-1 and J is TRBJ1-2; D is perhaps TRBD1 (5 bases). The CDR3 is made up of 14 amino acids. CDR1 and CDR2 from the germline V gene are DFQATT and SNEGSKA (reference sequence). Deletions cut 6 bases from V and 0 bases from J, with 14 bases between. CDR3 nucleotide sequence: TGCAGTGCCCAGCGGGGCCGCGCTAACTATGGCTACACCTTC. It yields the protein CSAQRGRANYGYTF.

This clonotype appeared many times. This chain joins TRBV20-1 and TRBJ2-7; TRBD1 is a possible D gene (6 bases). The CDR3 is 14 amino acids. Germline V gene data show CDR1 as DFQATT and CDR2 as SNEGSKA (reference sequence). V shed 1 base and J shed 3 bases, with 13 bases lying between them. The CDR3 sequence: CSARAVNRDYEQYF. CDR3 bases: TGCAGTGCTAGAGCCGTGAACAGGGACTACGAGCAGTACTTC.

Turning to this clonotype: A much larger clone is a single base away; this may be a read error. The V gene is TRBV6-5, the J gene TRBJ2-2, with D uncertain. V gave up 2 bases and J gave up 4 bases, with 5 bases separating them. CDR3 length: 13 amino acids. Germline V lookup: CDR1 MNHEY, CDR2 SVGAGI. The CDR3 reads CASSYRATGELFF. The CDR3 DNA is TGTGCCAGCAGTTACCGGGCCACCGGGGAGCTGTTTTTT.

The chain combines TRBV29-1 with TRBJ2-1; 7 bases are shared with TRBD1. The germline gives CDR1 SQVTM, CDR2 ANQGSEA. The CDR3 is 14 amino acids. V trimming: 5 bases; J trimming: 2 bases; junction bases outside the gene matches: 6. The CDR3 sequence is CSVRTGFPYNEQFF. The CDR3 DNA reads TGCAGCGTTAGGACAGGCTTTCCCTACAATGAGCAGTTCTTC.

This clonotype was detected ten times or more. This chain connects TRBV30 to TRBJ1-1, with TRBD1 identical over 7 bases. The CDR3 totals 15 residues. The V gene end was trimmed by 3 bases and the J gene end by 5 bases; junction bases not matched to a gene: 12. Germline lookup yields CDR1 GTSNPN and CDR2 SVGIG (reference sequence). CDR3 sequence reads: CAWRRTLNRGTEAFF. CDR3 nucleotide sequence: TGTGCCTGGAGACGAACCCTCAACAGGGGTACTGAAGCTTTCTTT.

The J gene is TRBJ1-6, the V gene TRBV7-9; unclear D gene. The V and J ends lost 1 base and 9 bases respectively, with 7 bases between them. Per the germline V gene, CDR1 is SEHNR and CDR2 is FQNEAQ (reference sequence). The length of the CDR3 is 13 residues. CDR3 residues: CASSLGEGSPLHF. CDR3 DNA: TGTGCCAGCAGCTTAGGTGAAGGTTCACCCCTCCACTTT.

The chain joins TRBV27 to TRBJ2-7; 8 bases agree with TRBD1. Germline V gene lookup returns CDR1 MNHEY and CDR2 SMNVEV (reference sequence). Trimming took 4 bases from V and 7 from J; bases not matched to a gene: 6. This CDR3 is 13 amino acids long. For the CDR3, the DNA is TGTGCCAGCAGTTCGGCAGGGGGCTGGGAGCAGTACTTC. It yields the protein CASSSAGGWEQYF.

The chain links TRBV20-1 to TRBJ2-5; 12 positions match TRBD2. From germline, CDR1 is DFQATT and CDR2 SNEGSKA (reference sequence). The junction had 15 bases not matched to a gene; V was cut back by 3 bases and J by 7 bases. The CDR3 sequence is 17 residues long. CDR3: CSARPGPTSGSGGTQYF. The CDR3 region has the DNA TGCAGTGCTAGGCCAGGTCCGACTAGCGGGAGCGGAGGGACCCAGTACTTC.

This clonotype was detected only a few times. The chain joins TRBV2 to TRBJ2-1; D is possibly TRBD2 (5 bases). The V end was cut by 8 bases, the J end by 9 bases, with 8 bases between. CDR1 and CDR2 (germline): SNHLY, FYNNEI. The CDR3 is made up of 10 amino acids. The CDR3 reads CASRGLEQFF. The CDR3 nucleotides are TGTGCCAGCCGCGGACTTGAGCAGTTCTTC.

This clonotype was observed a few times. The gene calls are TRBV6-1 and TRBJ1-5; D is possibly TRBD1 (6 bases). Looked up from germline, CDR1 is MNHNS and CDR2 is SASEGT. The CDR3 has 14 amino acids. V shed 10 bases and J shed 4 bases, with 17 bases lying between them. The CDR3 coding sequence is TGTGCCATTGGGACACTAGGAGAAAATCAGCCCCAGCATTTT. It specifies CAIGTLGENQPQHF.

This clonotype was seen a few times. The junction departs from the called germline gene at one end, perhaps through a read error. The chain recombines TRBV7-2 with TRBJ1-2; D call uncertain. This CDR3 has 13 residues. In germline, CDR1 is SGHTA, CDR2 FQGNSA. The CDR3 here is CASSLYGGDGHTF. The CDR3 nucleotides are TGTGCCAGCAGCTTATATGGCGGAGATGGCCACACCTTC.

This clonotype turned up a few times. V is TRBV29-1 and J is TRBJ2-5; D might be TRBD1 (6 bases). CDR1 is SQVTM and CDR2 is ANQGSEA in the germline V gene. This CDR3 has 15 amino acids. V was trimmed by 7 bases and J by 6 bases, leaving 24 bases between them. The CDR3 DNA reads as TGCAGCGCACCACTTGAGGGGACATATCAACAGACCCAGTACTTC. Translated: CSAPLEGTYQQTQYF.

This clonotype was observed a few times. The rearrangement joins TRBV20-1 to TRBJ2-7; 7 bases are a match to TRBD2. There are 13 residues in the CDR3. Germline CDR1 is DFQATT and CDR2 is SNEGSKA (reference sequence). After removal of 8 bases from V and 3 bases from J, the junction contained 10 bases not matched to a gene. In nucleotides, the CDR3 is TGCAGTATCGCGCGGCGGGAGAACTACGAGCAGTACTTC. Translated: CSIARRENYEQYF.

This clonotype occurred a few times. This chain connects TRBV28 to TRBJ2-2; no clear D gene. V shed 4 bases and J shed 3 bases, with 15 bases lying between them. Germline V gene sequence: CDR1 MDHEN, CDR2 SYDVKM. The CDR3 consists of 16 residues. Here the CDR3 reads CASSSAASPHTGELFF. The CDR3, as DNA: TGTGCCAGCAGTTCCGCGGCTAGTCCTCACACCGGGGAGCTGTTTTTT.

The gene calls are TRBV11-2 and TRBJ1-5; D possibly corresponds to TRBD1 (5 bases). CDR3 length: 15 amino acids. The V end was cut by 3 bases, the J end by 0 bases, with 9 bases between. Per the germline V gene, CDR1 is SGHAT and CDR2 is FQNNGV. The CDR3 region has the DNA TGTGCCAGCAGCTTTGGGGGGGATAGCAATCAGCCCCAGCATTTT. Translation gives CASSFGGDSNQPQHF.

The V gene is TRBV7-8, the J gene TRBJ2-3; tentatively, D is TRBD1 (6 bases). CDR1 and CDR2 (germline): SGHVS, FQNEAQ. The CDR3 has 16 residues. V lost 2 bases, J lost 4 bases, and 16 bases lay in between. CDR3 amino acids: CASSLHRAGSPDTQYF. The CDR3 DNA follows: TGTGCCAGCAGCTTACACAGGGCCGGGTCCCCAGATACGCAGTATTTT.

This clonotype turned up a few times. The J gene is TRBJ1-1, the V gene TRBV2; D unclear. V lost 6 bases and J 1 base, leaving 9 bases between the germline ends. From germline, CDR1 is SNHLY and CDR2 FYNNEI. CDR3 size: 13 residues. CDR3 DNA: TGTGCCAGCAGATGGATCGGGAACACTGAAGCTTTCTTT. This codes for CASRWIGNTEAFF.

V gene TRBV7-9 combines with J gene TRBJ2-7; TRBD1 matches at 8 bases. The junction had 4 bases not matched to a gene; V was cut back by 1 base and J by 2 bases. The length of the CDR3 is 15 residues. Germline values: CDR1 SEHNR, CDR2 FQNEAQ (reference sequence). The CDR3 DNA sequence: TGTGCCAGCAGCTTAGTCGGGACAGGAGCCTACGAGCAGTACTTC. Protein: CASSLVGTGAYEQYF.

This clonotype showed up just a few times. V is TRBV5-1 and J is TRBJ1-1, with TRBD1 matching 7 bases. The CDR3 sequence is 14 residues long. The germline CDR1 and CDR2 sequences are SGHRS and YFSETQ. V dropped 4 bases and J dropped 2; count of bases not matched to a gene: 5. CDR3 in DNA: TGCGCCAGCAGCCAGGGGACAGCCAACACTGAAGCTTTCTTT. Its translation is CASSQGTANTEAFF.

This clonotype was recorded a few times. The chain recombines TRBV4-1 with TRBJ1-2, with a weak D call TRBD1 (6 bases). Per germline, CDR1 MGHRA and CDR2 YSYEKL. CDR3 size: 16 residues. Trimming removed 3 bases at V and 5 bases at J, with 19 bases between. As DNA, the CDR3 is TGCGCCAGCAGCCAGGATAGAAGGACAGCCAGTTATGGCTACACCTTC. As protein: CASSQDRRTASYGYTF.